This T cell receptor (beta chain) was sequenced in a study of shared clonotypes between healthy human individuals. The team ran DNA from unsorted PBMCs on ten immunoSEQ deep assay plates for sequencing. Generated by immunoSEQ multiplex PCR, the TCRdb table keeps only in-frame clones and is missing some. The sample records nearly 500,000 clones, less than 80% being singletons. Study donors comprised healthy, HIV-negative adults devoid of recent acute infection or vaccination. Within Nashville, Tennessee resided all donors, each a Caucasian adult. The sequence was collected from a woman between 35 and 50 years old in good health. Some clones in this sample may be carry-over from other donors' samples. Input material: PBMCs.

The CDR3 loop reads CSVGWAPDNEQFF. The CDR3, as DNA: TGCAGCGTTGGGTGGGCTCCGGACAATGAGCAGTTCTTC. V usage is TRBV29-1 and J usage is TRBJ2-1; D is unclear. The CDR3 covers 13 residues. Trimming removed 4 bases from V and 5 bases from J, with 12 bases in between. The V gene's germline CDR1 is SQVTM and CDR2 ANQGSEA.